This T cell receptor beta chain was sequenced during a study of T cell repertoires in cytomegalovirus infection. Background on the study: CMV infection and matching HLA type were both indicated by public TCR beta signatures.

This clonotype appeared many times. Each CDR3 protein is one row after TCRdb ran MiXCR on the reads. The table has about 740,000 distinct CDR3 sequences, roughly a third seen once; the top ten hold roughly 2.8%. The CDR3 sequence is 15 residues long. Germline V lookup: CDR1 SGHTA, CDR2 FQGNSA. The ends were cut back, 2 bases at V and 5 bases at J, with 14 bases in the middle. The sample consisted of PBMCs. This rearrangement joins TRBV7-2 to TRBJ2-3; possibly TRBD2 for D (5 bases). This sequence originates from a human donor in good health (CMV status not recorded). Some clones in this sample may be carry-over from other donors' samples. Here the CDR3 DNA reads TGTGCCAGCAGCTTAAACGGGAATGGGATAGATACGCAGTATTTT. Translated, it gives CASSLNGNGIDTQYF. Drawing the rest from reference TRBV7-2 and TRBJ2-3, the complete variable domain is GAGVSQSPSNKVTEKGKDVELRCDPISGHTALYWYRQSLGQGLEFLIYFQGNSAPDKSGLPSDRFSAERTGGSVSTLTIQRTQQEDSAVYLCASSLNGNGIDTQYFGPGTRLTVL.